This TCR beta chain was sequenced in a study of blood T cell repertoires in COVID-19. Whole-study context: Italy, Spain and the United States were the sources of the convalescent and acute COVID-19 samples. PBMCs, B-cell-depleted T cells, or T cells were the source of the cDNA or gDNA that made up the material.

Original data processing: Reference gene primer amplification in the assay estimated nucleated cell counts. Here immunoSEQ multiplex PCR was the method, and the copy in TCRdb shows in-frame clones only, minus some. That table gives V, J and clone size, and the DNA gave D and trimming. The table has approximately 200,000 clones, 86% seen once. Germline loops: CDR1 SNHLY, CDR2 FYNNEI. The germline V and J ends were trimmed by 3 bases and 6 bases, with 14 bases remaining between them. The CDR3 spans 14 residues. V usage is TRBV2 and J usage is TRBJ1-1; D is ambiguous. The receptor comes from a woman under 40 with active or convalescent COVID-19. Sequencing was performed on peripheral blood. The CDR3 loop reads CASSDGYLRAEAFF. The CDR3 region has the DNA TGTGCCAGCAGTGATGGTTATCTGCGGGCTGAAGCTTTCTTT.